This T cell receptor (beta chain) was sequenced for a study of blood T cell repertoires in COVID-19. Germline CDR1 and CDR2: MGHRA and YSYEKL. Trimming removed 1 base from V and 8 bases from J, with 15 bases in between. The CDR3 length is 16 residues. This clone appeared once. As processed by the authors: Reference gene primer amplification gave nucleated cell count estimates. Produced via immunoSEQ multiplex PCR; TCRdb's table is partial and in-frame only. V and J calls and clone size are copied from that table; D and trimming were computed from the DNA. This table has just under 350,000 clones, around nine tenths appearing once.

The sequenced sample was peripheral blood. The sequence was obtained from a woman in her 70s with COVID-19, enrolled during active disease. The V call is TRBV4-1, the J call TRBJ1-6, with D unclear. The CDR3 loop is CASSQVDTGFDSPLHF. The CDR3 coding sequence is TGCGCCAGCAGCCAAGTCGATACGGGTTTCGATTCACCCCTCCACTTT.